The 32 T cell receptor beta chains below were found in one sample sequenced in a study of blood T cell repertoires in COVID-19. The data were produced by immunoSEQ multiplex PCR, yet TCRdb's version contains in-frame clones alone and is incomplete. The sample has fewer than 200,000 clones; 70% to 90% are singletons. Sequencing used peripheral blood. The receptors derive from a man aged 35-49 years with active or convalescent COVID-19.

J is TRBJ2-1 and V is TRBV19, with D possibly being TRBD2 (5 bases). Trimming took 9 bases from V and 1 from J, leaving 10 bases between them. Germline values: CDR1 LNHDA, CDR2 SQIVND (reference sequence). This CDR3 is 13 amino acids long. The DNA for the CDR3 is TGTGCCAGCGTGGACTGGTCCTACAATGAGCAGTTCTTC. Residues: CASVDWSYNEQFF.

V and J are TRBV7-8 and TRBJ2-1; D is perhaps TRBD1 (6 bases). The CDR3 is made up of 16 amino acids. Germline assignment: CDR1 SGHVS and CDR2 FQNEAQ. Trimming cost V 0 bases and J 6 bases, with 15 bases left between them. The CDR3 here is CASSLAFGQTINEQFF. CDR3 DNA: TGTGCCAGCAGCTTAGCGTTCGGACAGACCATCAATGAGCAGTTCTTC.

The chain is built from TRBV7-2 and TRBJ1-2; tentative D call: TRBD1 (5 bases). Germline CDR1 SGHTA, CDR2 FQGNSA. The CDR3 consists of 16 residues. Trimming removed 0 bases at V and 4 bases at J, with 15 bases between. For the CDR3, the DNA is TGTGCCAGCAGCTTAGCGGTTGGGGGGACGGGCTATGGCTACACCTTC. This codes for CASSLAVGGTGYGYTF. The full variable domain, in which reference TRBV7-2 and TRBJ1-2 provide the parts outside the CDR3, is GAGVSQSPSNKVTEKGKDVELRCDPISGHTALYWYRQSLGQGLEFLIYFQGNSAPDKSGLPSDRFSAERTGGSVSTLTIQRTQQEDSAVYLCASSLAVGGTGYGYTFGSGTRLTVV.

This clone was detected once. The CDR3 region is CASSLRDGYTF. In nucleotides, the CDR3 is TGTGCCAGCAGCCTCAGGGATGGCTACACCTTC. The gene calls are TRBV12-3 or TRBV12-4 and TRBJ1-2; D perhaps matches TRBD1 (5 bases). Trimming shortened V by 6 bases and J by 6 bases, and 8 bases separated the two germline ends. The CDR3 is made up of 11 amino acids.

Concerning this clone itself: The sample has other DNA sequences that encode this CDR3 too. The chain couples TRBV6-5 to TRBJ1-1; 9 nucleotides agree with TRBD1. The germline gives CDR1 MNHEY, CDR2 SVGAGI. The CDR3 spans 14 residues. After removal of 6 bases from V and 0 bases from J, the junction contained 2 bases not matched to a gene. CDR3 region: CASRGTGLNTEAFF. CDR3 sequence (DNA): TGTGCCAGCAGGGGGACAGGGTTGAACACTGAAGCTTTCTTT.

The J gene is TRBJ2-5, the V gene TRBV5-4, with 11 bases fitting TRBD2. This CDR3 has 15 amino acids. Germline V gene lookup returns CDR1 SGHNT and CDR2 YYREEE (reference sequence). J gave up 5 bases and V 2 bases, and 5 bases lay outside the gene matches. The CDR3 DNA is TGTGCCAGCAGCTTCGTCACTAGCGGGGGTGAGACCCAGTACTTC. The encoded protein is CASSFVTSGGETQYF.

This clone was recorded once. The chain carries TRBV7-3 and TRBJ1-1; D possibly corresponds to TRBD1 (6 bases). From germline, CDR1 is SGHTA and CDR2 FQGTGA. This CDR3 comprises 15 residues. Trimming left V 4 bases short and J 4 bases short, with 16 bases between. This CDR3 reads CASSSRAGVATEAFF. CDR3 nucleotide sequence: TGTGCCAGCAGCTCAAGGGCAGGGGTCGCCACTGAAGCTTTCTTT.

This clone was observed a single time. The chain couples TRBV28 to TRBJ1-6; the D is unclear. Looked up from germline, CDR1 is MDHEN and CDR2 is SYDVKM. There are 13 residues in the CDR3. Trimming stripped 8 bases from V and 4 bases from J, with 9 bases between. CDR3 nucleotides: TGTGCCAGCTCAGGAACTTATAATTCACCCCTCCACTTT. It encodes CASSGTYNSPLHF.

The chain is built from TRBV12-3 or TRBV12-4 and TRBJ2-7; no definite D call. V lost 5 bases and J lost 0, with 5 bases in between. There are 12 residues in the CDR3. CDR3 sequence: CASSRSSYEQYF. CDR3 DNA: TGTGCCAGCAGTCGTAGCTCCTACGAGCAGTACTTC.

The chain uses TRBV5-1 and TRBJ1-4, with D unresolved. The germline V gene has CDR1 SGHRS and CDR2 YFSETQ. Trimming left V 7 bases short and J 4 bases short, with 5 bases between. This CDR3 is built from 11 residues. The CDR3 reads CASSFNEKLFF. CDR3 bases: TGCGCCAGCTCCTTTAATGAAAAACTGTTTTTT.

This clone was seen a few times. The rearrangement joins TRBV11-2 to TRBJ1-4; the match to TRBD1 covers 8 bases. Germline lookup yields CDR1 SGHAT and CDR2 FQNNGV. After removal of 5 bases from V and 0 bases from J, the junction contained 8 bases not matched to a gene. The CDR3 is 17 residues long. CDR3 sequence reads: CASSRTGGIATNEKLFF. CDR3 nucleotide sequence: TGTGCCAGCAGCCGTACAGGGGGGATCGCAACTAATGAAAAACTGTTTTTT.

The chain couples TRBV3-1 (or the pseudogene TRBV3-2) to TRBJ1-1; 7 nucleotides align to TRBD1. Germline CDR1 is LGHDT and CDR2 is YNNKEL (reference sequence). The length of the CDR3 is 14 residues. The V and J ends lost 2 bases and 7 bases, in that order; junction bases with no gene match: 7. CDR3 sequence (DNA): TGTGCCAGCAGCCAACAATACAGGGGCAGTGAAGCTTTCTTT. Its translation: CASSQQYRGSEAFF.

This clone has only one observation. The chain recombines TRBV6-6 with TRBJ1-1; 8 bases line up with TRBD1. J was trimmed by 4 bases and V by 10 bases; bases with no gene match: 2. Germline V gene lookup returns CDR1 MNHNY and CDR2 SVGAGI (reference sequence). The CDR3 extends over 11 amino acids. The CDR3 is CATQGGTEAFF. The DNA for the CDR3 is TGTGCCACACAGGGGGGCACTGAAGCTTTCTTT.

The rearrangement joins TRBV30 to TRBJ1-1, with D perhaps matching TRBD1 (5 bases). Trimming took 2 bases from V and 1 from J, leaving 14 bases between them. CDR1 and CDR2 (germline): GTSNPN, SVGIG (reference sequence). The CDR3 has 15 amino acids. CDR3 sequence (DNA): TGTGCCTGGAGTAAAAGGCGGCAGGGGAACACTGAAGCTTTCTTT. This encodes CAWSKRRQGNTEAFF.

The rearrangement uses TRBV13 and TRBJ2-7; D not resolved. Germline V CDR1 and CDR2: PRHDT, FYEKMQ (reference sequence). The CDR3 contains 13 residues. V shed 5 bases and J shed 3 bases, with 11 bases lying between them. The DNA for the CDR3 is TGTGCCAGCAGCGTCCGGGTAGACTACGAGCAGTACTTC. Its protein is CASSVRVDYEQYF.

This sequence joins TRBV27 and TRBJ1-2; D is undetermined. With 4 bases removed from V and 7 bases from J, the gap between germline ends came to 10 bases. Germline loops: CDR1 MNHEY, CDR2 SMNVEV (reference sequence). This CDR3 has 12 residues. In DNA, the CDR3 is TGTGCCAGCAGTTCGACGGGTGTTGGCTACACCTTC. Amino acids: CASSSTGVGYTF.

This rearrangement joins TRBV9 to TRBJ1-1; weak D call: TRBD1 (6 bases). Trimming took 3 bases from V and 4 from J, leaving 10 bases between them. Germline CDR1 reads SGDLS; CDR2 reads YYNGEE. The CDR3 has 13 amino acids. CDR3 nucleotides: TGTGCCAGCAGCGCAGGGGTGGGCACTGAAGCTTTCTTT. Translating it yields CASSAGVGTEAFF.

The chain combines TRBV3-1 (or the pseudogene TRBV3-2) with TRBJ2-5; 9 bases line up with TRBD2. The CDR3 runs to 13 residues. V shed 4 bases and J 5 bases; nucleotides not matched to a gene: 2. Germline CDR1 and CDR2: LGHDT and YNNKEL (reference sequence). In DNA form, the CDR3 reads TGTGCCAGCAGCCGGGCGGGGGGGGAGACCCAGTACTTC. Translating it yields CASSRAGGETQYF.

The chain employs TRBV19 and TRBJ1-6; possibly TRBD1 for D (6 bases). Germline-derived CDR1 and CDR2 are LNHDA and SQIVND (reference sequence). V was clipped by 5 bases and J by 9 bases, with 8 bases between them. The CDR3 loop spans 12 amino acids. CDR3 in amino acids: CASSAQGSPLHF. The DNA of the CDR3 is TGTGCCAGTAGTGCACAGGGTTCACCCCTCCACTTT.

The chain carries TRBV5-8 and TRBJ1-1; D is unclear. In germline, CDR1 is SGHTS, CDR2 YDEGEE. The ends were cut back, 4 bases at V and 5 bases at J, with 12 bases in the middle. The CDR3 extends over 13 amino acids. CDR3 amino acids: CASSPMPGTEAFF. In DNA form, the CDR3 reads TGTGCCAGCAGCCCTATGCCGGGAACTGAAGCTTTCTTT.

The chain links TRBV28 to TRBJ1-1, with TRBD1 matching 7 bases. The CDR3 runs to 14 residues. Trimming at V came to 7 bases and at J to 0 bases, leaving 5 bases not matched to a gene. Germline V lookup: CDR1 MDHEN, CDR2 SYDVKM. Written as DNA, the CDR3 is TGTGCCAGCACCCCGGGACAGATGAACACTGAAGCTTTCTTT. It translates to CASTPGQMNTEAFF.

This rearrangement joins TRBV19 to TRBJ2-2, with D unresolved. Between the trimmed V and J ends, which lost 6 bases and 1 base, there was a span of 9 bases. This CDR3 is 14 amino acids long. Germline V gives CDR1 LNHDA, CDR2 SQIVND (reference sequence). The CDR3 sequence: CASRETVNTGELFF. CDR3 DNA sequence: TGTGCCAGTAGAGAAACAGTGAACACCGGGGAGCTGTTTTTT.

V usage is TRBV9 and J usage is TRBJ1-2, with 10 nucleotides matching TRBD1. The germline gives CDR1 SGDLS, CDR2 YYNGEE. The junction had 4 bases not matched to a gene; V was cut back by 4 bases and J by 1 base. This CDR3 region has 15 residues. The CDR3: CASSSRTGGNYGYTF. The CDR3 nucleotides read TGTGCCAGCAGCTCAAGGACAGGGGGTAACTATGGCTACACCTTC.

V is TRBV12-5 and J is TRBJ2-7, with TRBD1 as a possible D gene (5 bases). The CDR3 sequence is 14 residues long. Trimming took off 0 bases at V and 6 bases at J, with 12 bases between the two ends. Germline values: CDR1 LGHNT, CDR2 FRNRAP. The CDR3 reads CASGLVGQQSEQYF. DNA of the CDR3: TGTGCTAGTGGTTTGGTGGGGCAGCAGAGCGAGCAGTACTTC. Supplemented by reference TRBV12-5 and TRBJ2-7, the full variable domain reads DARVTQTPRHKVTEMGQEVTMRCQPILGHNTVFWYRQTMMQGLELLAYFRNRAPLDDSGMPKDRFSAEMPDATLATLKIQPSEPRDSAVYFCASGLVGQQSEQYFGPGTRLTVT.

This clone was recorded once. The V gene is TRBV7-3, the J gene TRBJ2-1, with 8 bases that match TRBD1. The CDR3 spans 16 residues. Unmatched junction bases numbered 5, after V lost 1 base and J lost 3 bases. Germline CDR1 SGHTA, CDR2 FQGTGA. The CDR3 nucleotides are TGTGCCAGCAGCTTAATAGGGACAGGAGGCTACAATGAGCAGTTCTTC. It codes for CASSLIGTGGYNEQFF.

The gene calls are TRBV5-8 and TRBJ1-5, with TRBD1 matching 9 bases. The CDR3 sequence is 15 residues long. Trimming removed 6 bases from V and 4 bases from J; junction bases left unmatched: 8. Germline CDR1 SGHTS, CDR2 YDEGEE. The DNA for the CDR3 is TGTGCCAGCAATCTGGGACAGGGCCTTAATCAGCCCCAGCATTTT. Protein product: CASNLGQGLNQPQHF.

This sequence joins TRBV3-1 (or the pseudogene TRBV3-2) and TRBJ2-5, with 8 positions matching TRBD1. J was trimmed by 1 base and V by 4 bases; bases with no gene match: 5. In germline, CDR1 is LGHDT, CDR2 YNNKEL (reference sequence). The CDR3 extends over 15 amino acids. As DNA, the CDR3 is TGTGCCAGCAGCCTCCGGACAGGGATCCAAGAGACCCAGTACTTC. Translated, it gives CASSLRTGIQETQYF.

This rearrangement joins TRBV14 to TRBJ1-2; D might be TRBD1 (6 bases). The CDR3 totals 20 residues. Germline V CDR1 and CDR2: SGHDN, FVKESK. V lost 6 bases to trimming and J lost 0 bases, with 29 bases between them. The DNA of the CDR3 is TGTGCCAGCAGTAGACAGGCGCAACGGACCTACGTAGTGGCTAACTATGGCTACACCTTC. Translating it yields CASSRQAQRTYVVANYGYTF.

The rearrangement uses TRBV7-8 and TRBJ2-2, with 8 nucleotides matching TRBD1. CDR1 is SGHVS and CDR2 is FQNEAQ in the germline V gene. The CDR3 runs to 16 residues. V lost 2 bases to trimming and J lost 4 bases; unmatched junction nucleotides: 6. Here the CDR3 DNA reads TGTGCCAGCAGCTTACTCCGGGACAGGAGCACCGGGGAGCTGTTTTTT. This codes for CASSLLRDRSTGELFF.

J is TRBJ2-3 and V is TRBV9; D is possibly TRBD2 (6 bases). The CDR3 covers 15 residues. Germline CDR1 SGDLS, CDR2 YYNGEE. Trimming cost V 3 bases and J 5 bases, with 16 bases left between them. The CDR3 DNA reads as TGTGCCAGCAGCGCTCTGGCGGGGTTGGTAGATACGCAGTATTTT. Protein product: CASSALAGLVDTQYF.

This CDR3 is CASSLAIGQGGGSPLHF. The CDR3 coding sequence is TGTGCCAGCAGCTTAGCGATAGGACAGGGCGGCGGTTCACCCCTCCACTTT. This chain links TRBV7-8 with TRBJ1-6; 8 bases agree with TRBD1. After removal of 0 bases from V and 9 bases from J, the junction contained 10 bases not matched to a gene. Germline CDR1 SGHVS, CDR2 FQNEAQ. The CDR3 extends over 17 amino acids. Based on the CDR3 plus reference TRBV7-8 and TRBJ1-6, the full variable domain is GAGVSQSPRYKVAKRGQDVALRCDPISGHVSLFWYQQALGQGPEFLTYFQNEAQLDKSGLPSDRFFAERPEGSVSTLKIQRTQQEDSAVYLCASSLAIGQGGGSPLHFGNGTRLTVT.

The rearrangement uses TRBV30 and TRBJ1-2; no reliable D call. The germline V gene has CDR1 GTSNPN and CDR2 SVGIG (reference sequence). The germline V and J ends were trimmed by 2 bases and 5 bases, with 9 bases remaining between them. The CDR3 is 12 amino acids. In nucleotides, the CDR3 is TGTGCCTGGAGTACGGGGTCGTATGGCTACACCTTC. Amino acids: CAWSTGSYGYTF. Full variable domain (outside the CDR3, taken from reference TRBV30 and TRBJ1-2): SQTIHQWPATLVQPVGSPLSLECTVEGTSNPNLYWYRQAAGRGLQLLFYSVGIGQISSEVPQNLSASRPQDRQFILSSKKLLLSDSGFYLCAWSTGSYGYTFGSGTRLTVV.